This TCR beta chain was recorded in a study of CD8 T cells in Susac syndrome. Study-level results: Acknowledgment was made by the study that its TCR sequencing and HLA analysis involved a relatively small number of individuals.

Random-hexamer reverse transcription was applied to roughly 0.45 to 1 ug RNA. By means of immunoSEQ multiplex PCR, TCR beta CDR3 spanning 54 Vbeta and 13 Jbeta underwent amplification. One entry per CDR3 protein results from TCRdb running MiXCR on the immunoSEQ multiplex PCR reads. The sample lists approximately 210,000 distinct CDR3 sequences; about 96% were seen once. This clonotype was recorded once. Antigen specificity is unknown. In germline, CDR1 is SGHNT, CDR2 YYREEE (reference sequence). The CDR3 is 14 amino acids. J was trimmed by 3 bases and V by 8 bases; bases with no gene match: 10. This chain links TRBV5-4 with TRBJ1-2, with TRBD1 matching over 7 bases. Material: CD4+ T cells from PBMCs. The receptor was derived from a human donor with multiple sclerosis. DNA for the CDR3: TGTGCCAGTACGACAGGGAACGGGGACTATGGCTACACCTTC. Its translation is CASTTGNGDYGYTF.